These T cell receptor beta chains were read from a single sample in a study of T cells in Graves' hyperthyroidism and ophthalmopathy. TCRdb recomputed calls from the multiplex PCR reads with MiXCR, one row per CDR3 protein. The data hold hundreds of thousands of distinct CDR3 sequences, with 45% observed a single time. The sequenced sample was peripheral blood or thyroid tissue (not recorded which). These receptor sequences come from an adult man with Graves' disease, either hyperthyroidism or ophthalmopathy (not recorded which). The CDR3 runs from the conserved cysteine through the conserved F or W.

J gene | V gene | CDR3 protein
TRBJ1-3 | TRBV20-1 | CSAPSGNTIYF
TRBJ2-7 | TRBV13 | CPSGRSYEQYF
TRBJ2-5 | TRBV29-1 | CSVDPGLAGEETQYF
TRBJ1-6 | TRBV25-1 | CASSFRSSGSYNSPLHF
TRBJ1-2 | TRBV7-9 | CASSSSQGAYYGYTF
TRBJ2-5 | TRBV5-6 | CASSLLLADQETQYF
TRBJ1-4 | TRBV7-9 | CASSSVEGASNEKLFF
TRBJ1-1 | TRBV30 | CAWDGWGTEAFF
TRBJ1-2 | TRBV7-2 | CASSPTAAAGGYTF
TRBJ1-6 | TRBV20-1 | CSARDPLTGVDSPLHF
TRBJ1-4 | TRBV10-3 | CAIGPGLTNEKLFF
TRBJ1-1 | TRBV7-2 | CVSSLDPQDEAFF
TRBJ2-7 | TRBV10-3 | CAISGVAGGYEQYF
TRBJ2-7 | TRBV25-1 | CACSARLTSPPGEQYF
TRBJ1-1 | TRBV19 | CASSLGPMNTKAFF
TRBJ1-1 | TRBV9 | CASSVGEGGNEAFF
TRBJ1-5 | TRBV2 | CASSRGGWGREPQHF
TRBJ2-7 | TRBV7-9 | CASSLSGTSGTSYEQYF
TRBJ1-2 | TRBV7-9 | CASSKARNYGYTF
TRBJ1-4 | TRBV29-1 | CSVYGREKLFF
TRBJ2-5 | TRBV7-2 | CASSFLGQEAQYF
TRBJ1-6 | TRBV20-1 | CSARGQPVNNSPLHF
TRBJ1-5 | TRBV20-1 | CSAFMPGPASNQPQHF
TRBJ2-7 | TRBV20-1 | CSAADGESYEQYF
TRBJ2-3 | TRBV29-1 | CSVEGGTSTDTQYF
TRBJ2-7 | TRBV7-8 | CASSLGFGVTSSYEQYF
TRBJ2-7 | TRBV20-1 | CSSQPTSESAQYF
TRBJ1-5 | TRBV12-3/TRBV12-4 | CASRHSGGGQPQHF
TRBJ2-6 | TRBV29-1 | CSVESPGANVLTF